Sequencing of this TCR beta chain was carried out in a study of Ad26.COV2.S vaccination and SARS-CoV-2 variants. Method: immunoSEQ multiplex PCR; TCRdb's copy keeps in-frame clones and lacks some. The sample carries 400,000 to 450,000 clones, roughly 87% recorded once. Sample treatment: about 20 received Ad26.COV2.S at low or high dose, single or two shots; 5 received placebo; per-sample allocation not given. All samples were drawn on day 63, counting from the first vaccine or placebo injection. This clone was seen a single time. In germline, CDR1 is SGDLS, CDR2 YYNGEE. V lost 0 bases to trimming and J lost 5 bases; unmatched junction nucleotides: 5. The CDR3 spans 16 residues.

The starting material was peripheral blood, obtained in a trial of Ad26.COV2.S vaccine versus placebo. The sequence was collected from a person between 18 and 60 years old who received the Ad26.COV2.S COVID-19 vaccine or a placebo. V is TRBV9 and J is TRBJ1-6; TRBD1 aligns across 7 bases. The CDR3 DNA is TGTGCCAGCAGCGTAGGGGGACAGCCGAATAATTCACCCCTCCACTTT. This translates into CASSVGGQPNNSPLHF.